This is a list of T cell receptor beta chains from one sample in a study of T cells after yellow fever vaccination. TCRdb reprocessed the 5' RACE reads via MiXCR and lists one record per CDR3 protein. The sample consists of about 170,000 distinct CDR3 sequences, 6.2% of them appearing once. The input for sequencing was CD4+ T cells sorted from PBMCs, taken on the day of the first yellow fever vaccination. The receptors shown here come from a young man who received the YFV17D yellow fever vaccine. The CDR3 runs from the conserved cysteine through the conserved F or W. The D gene is left open where the match is weak. Clone size appears in some rows only: once, few, many, or a class for an expanded clone.

few	-	TRBV5-1	TRBJ2-7	CASSTGREPFRGEQYF	TGCGCCAGCAGCACGGGAAGGGAACCCTTCAGAGGCGAGCAGTACTTC
-	-	TRBV20-1	TRBJ2-6	CSARDESSGANVLTF	TGCAGTGCAAGGGACGAAAGCTCTGGGGCCAACGTCCTGACTTTC
-	-	TRBV21-1	TRBJ2-5	CAPKVLGQETQYF	TGTGCCCCGAAGGTCCTGGGCCAAGAGACCCAGTACTTC
-	TRBD2	TRBV20-1	TRBJ2-1	CSVGSGGAYEQFF	TGCAGTGTGGGGAGCGGGGGGGCCTATGAGCAGTTCTTC
many	TRBD2	TRBV9	TRBJ2-5	CASSPLAGGPHETQYF	TGTGCCAGCAGCCCCCTAGCGGGGGGGCCGCATGAGACCCAGTACTTC
many	-	TRBV12-3/TRBV12-4	TRBJ2-3	CASSLANAQYF	TGTGCCAGCAGTTTGGCGAATGCGCAGTATTTT
many	-	TRBV6-1	TRBJ2-3	CASHSRGAFGTDTQYF	TGTGCCAGTCATAGCCGGGGGGCGTTCGGGACAGATACGCAGTATTTT
many	-	TRBV12-3/TRBV12-4	TRBJ1-5	CASSPRGHLNQPQHF	TGTGCCAGCAGTCCTAGGGGACATCTCAATCAGCCCCAGCATTTT
few	-	TRBV6-2/TRBV6-3	TRBJ2-5	CASRVGNRLETQYF	TGTGCCAGCAGGGTGGGGAATCGTCTAGAGACCCAGTACTTC
-	TRBD1	TRBV7-9	TRBJ2-2	CASSLLRQGALSGELFF	TGTGCCAGCAGCTTGCTTAGACAGGGGGCGCTTAGCGGGGAGCTGTTTTTT
few	-	TRBV6-5	TRBJ2-5	CASSLGAWEVKTQYF	TGTGCCAGCAGCCTCGGGGCCTGGGAGGTGAAGACCCAGTACTTC
-	-	TRBV7-3	TRBJ1-1	CASSFVRDTEAFF	TGTGCCAGCAGTTTTGTCCGGGACACTGAAGCTTTCTTT
few	TRBD1	TRBV7-7	TRBJ2-7	CASSPGQGSREQYF	TGTGCCAGCAGCCCGGGACAGGGCTCCCGCGAGCAGTACTTC
many	TRBD2	TRBV5-1	TRBJ2-3	CASSFQAGGTDTQYF	TGCGCCAGCAGCTTCCAAGCGGGGGGCACAGATACGCAGTATTTT
many	-	TRBV7-8	TRBJ2-2	CASGWGGLNTGELFF	TGTGCCAGCGGGTGGGGGGGCCTCAACACCGGGGAGCTGTTTTTT
many	-	TRBV7-2	TRBJ2-3	CASSRDTDTQYF	TGTGCCAGCAGCCGGGACACAGATACGCAGTATTTT